There are many counts of the clone carrying this T cell receptor (beta chain). Its antigen remains unidentified. The V segment lost 3 bases and the J segment 3 bases; nucleotides outside the gene matches: 6. Looked up from germline, CDR1 is LGHNA and CDR2 is YSLEER. The CDR3 contains 15 residues. The entry originates in a study of breast tumors, draining lymph nodes, adjacent tissues. The lymph nodes were axillary draining lymph nodes from breast cancer patients. MiXCR, applied by TCRdb to the multiplex PCR reads, yields one record per CDR3 protein. This sample carries fewer than 85,000 distinct CDR3 sequences, about 20% of them seen once, and the ten largest clones take 2% to 2.5%. General study results and limits: Tumors had less TCR diversity than lymph nodes, more than nontumor tissue.

This chain uses TRBV4-3 with TRBJ2-7; 9 nucleotides match TRBD1. This TCR was sampled from a female donor with breast cancer. Some clones in this sample may be carry-over from other donors' samples. Sequencing input: axillary lymph node tissue. The CDR3 reads CASSHSRDRVYEQYF. CDR3 nucleotide sequence: TGCGCCAGCAGCCATTCCCGGGACAGGGTCTACGAGCAGTACTTC.